This TCR beta chain is drawn from a study of shared clonotypes between healthy human individuals. Background on the study: Per donor, three plates held CD4 naive cells, three held CD4 memory, two held CD8 naive and one held CD8 memory.

General study points: Generation probabilities of non-shared clonotypes were lower (relative to those shared by all four donors). Naive CD4 clonotypes were shared across a handful of donors at roughly 5%.

Data came from immunoSEQ multiplex PCR; TCRdb stores just in-frame clones and leaves some out. The data hold 2 million to 2.5 million clones, with less than 95% observed a single time. CD45RO-negative, CCR7-positively selected cells formed the naive CD8 fraction, excluding terminally differentiated effector memory CD45RA+ cells. This clone appeared once. Antigen unknown. CDR1 GTSNPN and CDR2 SVGIG come from the germline V gene (reference sequence). CDR3 length: 15 residues. V lost 0 bases and J 5 bases, leaving 15 bases between the germline ends. Sequenced input: naive CD8+ T cells sorted from blood. The V and J genes are TRBV30 and TRBJ2-3; no reliable D call. The origin of this receptor is a man between 18 and 29 years old in good health. CDR3 nucleotide sequence: TGTGCCTGGAGTGTAATGCTGGTAGTTGGAGATACGCAGTATTTT. Encoded protein: CAWSVMLVVGDTQYF.